These 18 T cell receptor beta chains share one sample of origin, sequenced in a study of OX40 agonist ivuxolimab in advanced cancers. Measured with immunoSEQ multiplex PCR; TCRdb has only the in-frame clones, and not every one. This table has 50,000 to 55,000 clones, around 87% appearing once. The sequenced sample was CD4+ or CD8+ T cells sorted from blood, obtained in a trial of the OX40 agonist ivuxolimab. Receptors were obtained from an adult with an advanced solid tumor such as melanoma, head and neck, liver or kidney cancer.

This chain connects TRBV15 to TRBJ1-3; 7 bases are a match to TRBD1. The CDR3 sequence is 20 residues long. Germline V gene data show CDR1 as LNHNV and CDR2 as YYDKDF (reference sequence). The ends lost 3 bases at V and 3 bases at J; junction bases unmatched: 20. The CDR3 bases are TGTGCCACCAGCAGGAGACAACAGGGGTCATCCAGTGGACGTGGAAACACCATATATTTT. It encodes CATSRRQQGSSSGRGNTIYF.

The J gene is TRBJ1-2, the V gene TRBV7-2; 7 positions agree with TRBD1. V lost 3 bases to trimming and J lost 7 bases; unmatched junction nucleotides: 5. Germline assignment: CDR1 SGHTA and CDR2 FQGNSA. The CDR3 consists of 13 residues. CDR3 in amino acids: CASSLPGGGGYTF. For the CDR3, the DNA is TGTGCCAGCAGCTTGCCAGGGGGAGGTGGCTACACCTTC.

The gene calls are TRBV5-5 and TRBJ2-2; D is possibly TRBD1 (6 bases). The V gene's germline CDR1 is SGHKS and CDR2 YYEKEE (reference sequence). Trimming stripped 1 base from V and 3 bases from J, with 7 bases between. The CDR3 length is 14 residues. CDR3 region: CASSLRGYTGELFF. The CDR3 nucleotides are TGTGCCAGCAGCTTGAGGGGGTACACCGGGGAGCTGTTTTTT.

The rearrangement uses TRBV27 and TRBJ1-1; TRBD1 matches at 9 bases. The J segment lost 10 bases and the V segment lost 5 bases, leaving 11 bases of the junction unmatched. CDR1 is MNHEY, CDR2 SMNVEV, per germline (reference sequence). The CDR3 spans 14 residues. CDR3 protein: CASSQDRGRRGAFF. The CDR3 bases are TGTGCCAGCAGTCAGGACAGGGGACGCAGGGGAGCTTTCTTT.

The rearrangement joins TRBV19 to TRBJ2-1; 8 positions match TRBD1. The germline V gene has CDR1 LNHDA and CDR2 SQIVND (reference sequence). The CDR3 loop spans 16 amino acids. Trimming removed 3 bases from V and 4 bases from J; junction bases left unmatched: 8. The CDR3 DNA reads as TGTGCCAGTAGTATGATAGGGACAGGACTATACAATGAGCAGTTCTTC. Protein: CASSMIGTGLYNEQFF. Based on the CDR3 plus reference TRBV19 and TRBJ2-1, the full variable domain is DGGITQSPKYLFRKEGQNVTLSCEQNLNHDAMYWYRQDPGQGLRLIYYSQIVNDFQKGDIAEGYSVSREKKESFPLTVTSAQKNPTAFYLCASSMIGTGLYNEQFFGPGTRLTVL.

The rearrangement joins TRBV7-2 to TRBJ2-3; D possibly corresponds to TRBD1 (6 bases). The V gene's germline CDR1 is SGHTA and CDR2 FQGNSA. CDR3 length: 16 amino acids. V lost 2 bases to trimming and J lost 3 bases, with 15 bases between them. CDR3 sequence: CASSLNPRGLTDTQYF. In DNA form, the CDR3 reads TGTGCCAGCAGCTTAAATCCCAGGGGCCTTACAGATACGCAGTATTTT. Variable domain in full (rest from reference TRBV7-2 and TRBJ2-3): GAGVSQSPSNKVTEKGKDVELRCDPISGHTALYWYRQSLGQGLEFLIYFQGNSAPDKSGLPSDRFSAERTGGSVSTLTIQRTQQEDSAVYLCASSLNPRGLTDTQYFGPGTRLTVL.

CDR3 residues: CASSPVSSRPLHF. CDR3 bases: TGTGCCAGTAGCCCGGTCAGCAGCCGACCCCTCCACTTT. The chain links TRBV19 to TRBJ1-6; D not certain. The CDR3 has 13 residues. CDR1 is LNHDA and CDR2 is SQIVND in the germline V gene (reference sequence). V was cut by 6 bases and J by 12 bases, with 15 bases left in between.

J is TRBJ2-5 and V is TRBV27, with TRBD2 matching over 11 bases. This CDR3 contains 16 residues. Per germline, CDR1 MNHEY and CDR2 SMNVEV (reference sequence). Unmatched junction bases numbered 9, after V lost 4 bases and J lost 5 bases. The CDR3 DNA reads TGTGCCAGCAGTTCAAGAATAGCGGGAGGGCTGGAGACCCAGTACTTC. Protein: CASSSRIAGGLETQYF.

The J gene is TRBJ2-7, the V gene TRBV18, with TRBD1 matching 7 bases. Germline V gene lookup returns CDR1 KGHSH and CDR2 LQKENI. V was pared by 4 bases and J by 0 bases, with 6 bases of the junction left unmatched. The CDR3 has 15 amino acids. CDR3 in DNA: TGTGCCAGCTCACGCACAGGGGATAGCTCCTACGAGCAGTACGTC. It encodes CASSRTGDSSYEQYV.

The gene calls are TRBV9 and TRBJ2-2; the match to TRBD2 covers 8 bases. The trim removed 1 base at V and 2 bases at J, leaving 4 bases unmatched. The CDR3 runs to 16 residues. Germline V gives CDR1 SGDLS, CDR2 YYNGEE. This CDR3 is CASSVQAGANTGELFF. Here the CDR3 DNA reads TGTGCCAGCAGCGTACAAGCGGGGGCTAACACCGGGGAGCTGTTTTTT.

The rearrangement uses TRBV5-4 and TRBJ1-2, with a tentative D call TRBD1 (6 bases). The germline gives CDR1 SGHNT, CDR2 YYREEE (reference sequence). The CDR3 is 14 residues long. V was pared by 6 bases and J by 4 bases, with 16 bases between. The DNA for the CDR3 is TGTGCCAGCAATGTGGAAGGGGGTAGCTATGGCTACACCTTC. It specifies CASNVEGGSYGYTF.

Only a few counts were recorded for this clone. The V call is TRBV7-2, the J call TRBJ2-2; D is possibly TRBD1 or TRBD2 (5 bases each). The germline V gene encodes CDR1 SGHTA and CDR2 FQGNSA. Trimming cost V 7 bases and J 6 bases, with 12 bases left between them. This CDR3 has 13 residues. CDR3 in DNA: TGTGCCAGCACCCTGGGGGTTGCCGGGGAGCTGTTTTTT. Its protein is CASTLGVAGELFF. Drawing the rest from reference TRBV7-2 and TRBJ2-2, the complete variable domain is GAGVSQSPSNKVTEKGKDVELRCDPISGHTALYWYRQSLGQGLEFLIYFQGNSAPDKSGLPSDRFSAERTGGSVSTLTIQRTQQEDSAVYLCASTLGVAGELFFGEGSRLTVL.

The chain is built from TRBV27 and TRBJ2-3; TRBD2 matches 8 bases. Trimming at V came to 4 bases and at J to 2 bases, leaving 8 bases not matched to a gene. The CDR3 has 16 residues. The germline V gene has CDR1 MNHEY and CDR2 SMNVEV (reference sequence). The CDR3 DNA follows: TGTGCCAGCAGTTCTTGGGCGGGGGGAAACACAGATACGCAGTATTTT. This encodes CASSSWAGGNTDTQYF.

The V call is TRBV30, the J call TRBJ1-3; tentative D call: TRBD1 (6 bases). V lost 3 bases to trimming and J lost 2 bases, with 23 bases between them. Germline V gene sequence: CDR1 GTSNPN, CDR2 SVGIG (reference sequence). The CDR3 length is 18 residues. The CDR3 bases are TGTGCCTGGAGCCTGAGTCCCTTCCTACAGGGACCTGGAAACACCATATATTTT. It codes for CAWSLSPFLQGPGNTIYF.

V and J are TRBV7-9 and TRBJ2-3, with D perhaps TRBD1 or TRBD2 (5 bases each). Germline CDR1 is SEHNR and CDR2 is FQNEAQ (reference sequence). The CDR3 spans 15 residues. Between the trimmed V and J ends, which lost 5 bases and 2 bases, there was a span of 14 bases. CDR3 region: CASSPGLSPTDTQYF. The CDR3 nucleotides read TGTGCCAGCAGCCCGGGGCTGTCTCCCACAGATACGCAGTATTTT.

V is TRBV2 and J is TRBJ1-2; 7 bases fit TRBD1. This CDR3 region has 13 residues. Germline CDR1 SNHLY, CDR2 FYNNEI. With V trimmed by 7 bases and J by 8 bases, 10 bases remained unmatched. As DNA, the CDR3 is TGTGCCAGCAACGGACAGGCCCTAGGGGGCTACACCTTC. Translation gives CASNGQALGGYTF.

The chain joins TRBV25-1 to TRBJ2-7; 9 bases fit TRBD2. This CDR3 is 15 amino acids long. Germline-derived CDR1 and CDR2 are MGHDK and SYGVNS. The ends lost 4 bases at V and 2 bases at J; junction bases unmatched: 6. The CDR3 here is CASSARLAATYEQYF. In DNA, the CDR3 is TGTGCCAGCAGTGCTCGACTAGCGGCCACCTACGAGCAGTACTTC.

V usage is TRBV28 and J usage is TRBJ1-1; 7 bases align to TRBD1. Trimming at V came to 7 bases and at J to 7 bases, leaving 12 bases not matched to a gene. The CDR3 spans 14 residues. Germline V gene sequence: CDR1 MDHEN, CDR2 SYDVKM. CDR3: CASNTRVQGGEAFF. The CDR3 coding sequence is TGTGCCAGCAACACAAGGGTCCAGGGGGGTGAAGCTTTCTTT.